These T cell receptor beta chains were read from a single sample in a study of T cells expressing NK-cell markers. Using the 5' RACE reads, TCRdb records one entry per CDR3 protein without DNA. The sample yields about 150,000 distinct CDR3 sequences, of which the top ten take up approximately 35%. The specimen sequenced was blood T cells: a sorted CD56 or NKG2C T cell subset, CD4+ or CD8+ T cells, or bulk PBMC T cells (not recorded which). Source of these receptors: a woman aged 50 to 60 in good health. Each CDR3 is given with its conserved first and last residue.

TRBJ2-3 TRBV27 CASSFQRFVDTQYF
TRBJ2-7 TRBV27 CASKAGQGASEQYF
TRBJ2-7 TRBV19 CASNYGRGYEQYF
TRBJ2-3 TRBV2 CASRTPGLVSDTQYF
TRBJ2-5 TRBV12-3/TRBV12-4 CASSPLLGRETQYF
TRBJ2-1 TRBV29-1 CSVGAGGGEQFF
TRBJ2-1 TRBV19 CASSIVGFLGNEQFF
TRBJ1-1 TRBV4-1 CASSPPGSAEAFF
TRBJ2-7 TRBV13 CASSLGGGQTIYEQYF
TRBJ2-7 TRBV4-1 CASSQTFQGASYEQYF
TRBJ1-1 TRBV15 CATTLNPGVTEAFF
TRBJ2-1 TRBV18 CASSPPRASYNEQFF
TRBJ2-1 TRBV27 CASSQVGSYNEQFF
TRBJ1-1 TRBV7-8 CASSLGRGLRETFF
TRBJ2-5 TRBV12-3/TRBV12-4 CASSATGALQETQYF
TRBJ2-3 TRBV7-9 CASSLPTSGGDTSTDTQYF
TRBJ1-1 TRBV15 CATSRDGGPAEAFF
TRBJ2-3 TRBV20-1 CSASEGSGGLPDTQYF
TRBJ2-1 TRBV24-1 CATSDLIADEQFF
TRBJ1-4 TRBV20-1 CSARPPGQLREKLFF
TRBJ1-1 TRBV2 CASSDTEYEAFF
TRBJ2-1 TRBV12-3/TRBV12-4 CASSSVLVYEQFF
TRBJ2-1 TRBV20-1 CSASRWEGQYNEQFF
TRBJ2-7 TRBV2 CASWDTTYEQYF
TRBJ2-1 TRBV12-5 CASGRGGSNNEQFF
TRBJ2-3 TRBV12-5 CASGWGTSGTDTQYF
TRBJ2-2 TRBV7-9 CASSLAAPTGELFF
TRBJ2-1 TRBV4-1 CASSQDGGTYNEQFF
TRBJ2-7 TRBV9 CASSPGGLHSYEQYF
TRBJ2-1 TRBV19 CASSIPRGYNEQFF
TRBJ1-2 TRBV12-3/TRBV12-4 CASSLGDNYGYTF
TRBJ2-1 TRBV24-1 CATSVFTDNEQFF
TRBJ1-5 TRBV7-8 CASSLVGGGPLPQHF
TRBJ2-1 TRBV29-1 CSVTGTDSYNEQFF
TRBJ2-2 TRBV6-5 CASSWTSRRDTGELFF
TRBJ2-5 TRBV11-3 CASSLAPRAWETQYF
TRBJ2-1 TRBV7-9 CASRSGLAGDNEQFF
TRBJ2-7 TRBV4-1 CASSQDASGRPSSYEQYF
TRBJ2-1 TRBV5-1 CASSYSYAEQFF
TRBJ2-6 TRBV5-1 CASTGAPSGANVLTF
TRBJ1-2 TRBV4-1 CASSPRQGGGYTF
TRBJ2-1 TRBV7-6 CASSLGISGSYDNEQFF
TRBJ2-1 TRBV28 CASTEGGGSYNEQFF
TRBJ2-1 TRBV29-1 CSLSGGSSSYNEQFF
TRBJ2-2 TRBV4-1 CASSQNSGTGVMRELFF
TRBJ1-1 TRBV10-1 CASSESGEGLAFF
TRBJ2-5 TRBV12-3/TRBV12-4 CASSSDPAKAQYF
TRBJ1-1 TRBV25-1 CASSELAGQPMNTEAFF
TRBJ2-7 TRBV9 CASSVAIGGAYEQYF
TRBJ2-7 TRBV7-9 CASRPPPDRGPYEQYF
TRBJ2-4 TRBV4-1 CASSQAPGRAKNIQYF
TRBJ1-1 TRBV21-1 CASSKVRDRAHTEAFF
TRBJ1-1 TRBV7-9 CASSAVGQGEAFF